These 5 T cell receptor beta chains came from one sample sequenced in a study of blood T cells in healthy people across ages. For the second PCR, which ran for about 7 to 11 cycles, a sample-barcoded 5' primer and a J-beta primer mix were used. TCRdb processed the 5' RACE reads anew with MiXCR; each CDR3 protein has one entry. The repertoire holds some 1.5 million distinct CDR3 sequences, with roughly 43% as singletons. The source material was blood. The receptors were sampled from a woman aged 18 to 35 in good health.

The chain links TRBV4-1 to TRBJ1-5; D unresolved. The CDR3 has 16 amino acids. V dropped 1 base and J dropped 5 bases, with 15 bases sitting between them. Germline lookup yields CDR1 MGHRA and CDR2 YSYEKL. The CDR3 sequence is CASSQVSPSFDQPQHF. The CDR3 DNA follows: TGCGCCAGCAGCCAAGTATCACCGTCTTTCGATCAGCCCCAGCATTTT.

This clonotype was seen only a few times. The chain is built from TRBV28 and TRBJ2-7; TRBD1 agrees at 10 bases. The J call may be in error: the DNA end matches TRBJ2-5 better. This CDR3 is built from 13 residues. In germline, CDR1 is MDHEN, CDR2 SYDVKM. The CDR3 spells CAIQGTGVGTQYF. The CDR3 DNA is TGTGCCATACAAGGGACAGGGGTTGGGACCCAGTACTTC.

In this sample, this clonotype turned up many times. The J gene is TRBJ2-5, the V gene TRBV27; 8 bases are a match to TRBD1. CDR1 is MNHEY, CDR2 SMNVEV, per germline (reference sequence). CDR3 length: 13 amino acids. V was pared by 3 bases and J by 7 bases, with 4 bases of the junction left unmatched. In nucleotides, the CDR3 is TGTGCCAGCAGTTTGGAACAGGGGGGGACCCAGTACTTC. It is translated as CASSLEQGGTQYF.

A single count supports this clonotype. Given a much more abundant clone one base away, this may be a read error. The chain combines TRBV7-2 with TRBJ2-4; the D is unclear. The J call is doubtful: the DNA matches TRBJ2-7 better. This CDR3 has 13 amino acids. Germline CDR1 and CDR2: SGHTA and FQGNSA. The CDR3 is CASNDQEHYEQYF. The CDR3 DNA follows: TGTGCCAGCAACGATCAGGAACACTACGAGCAGTACTTC.

This clonotype occurred many times. The V call is TRBV20-1, the J call TRBJ1-1; D gene ambiguous. The CDR3 has 12 amino acids. V was trimmed by 6 bases and J by 1 base, leaving 9 bases between them. Germline CDR1 reads DFQATT; CDR2 reads SNEGSKA (reference sequence). DNA of the CDR3: TGCAGTGCCGTTCGGACGAACACTGAAGCTTTCTTT. Translation gives CSAVRTNTEAFF.